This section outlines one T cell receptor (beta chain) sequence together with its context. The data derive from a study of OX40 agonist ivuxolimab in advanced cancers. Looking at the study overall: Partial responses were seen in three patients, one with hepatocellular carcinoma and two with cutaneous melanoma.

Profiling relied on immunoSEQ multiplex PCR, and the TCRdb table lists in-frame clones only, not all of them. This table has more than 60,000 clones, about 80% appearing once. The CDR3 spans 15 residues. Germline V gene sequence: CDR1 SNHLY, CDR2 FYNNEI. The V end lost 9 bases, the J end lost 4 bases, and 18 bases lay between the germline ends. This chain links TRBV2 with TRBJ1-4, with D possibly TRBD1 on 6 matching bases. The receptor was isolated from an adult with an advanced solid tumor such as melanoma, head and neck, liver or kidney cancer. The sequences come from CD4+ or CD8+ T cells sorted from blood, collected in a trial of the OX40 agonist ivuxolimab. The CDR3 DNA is TGTGCCAGTCGAACTACAACAGGGAGTAATGAAAAACTGTTTTTT. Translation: CASRTTTGSNEKLFF.